Listed below are T cell receptor beta chains from one sample, sequenced in a study of CD8+CD57+ T cells in acquired aplastic anemia. TCRdb fed the reads into MiXCR, producing one record per CDR3 protein. The repertoire holds 150,000 to 180,000 distinct CDR3 sequences, with about 54% as singletons. Input material: sorted CD4+, CD8+, or CD8+CD57+ T cells (not recorded which) from PBMCs. The receptors come from a human donor with aplastic anemia. The CDR3 runs from the conserved cysteine through the conserved F or W. D genes are given only for firm matches. Clone size is not always given. Where it is, it says once, few, many or a class for expanded clones.

clone size: few; J gene: TRBJ2-1; V gene: TRBV11-1; D gene: TRBD2; CDR3 protein: CASSLGASGVNEQFF; CDR3 DNA: TGTGCCAGCAGCTTAGGAGCTAGCGGGGTCAATGAGCAGTTCTTC
clone size: -; J gene: TRBJ1-1; V gene: TRBV7-6; D gene: TRBD1; CDR3 protein: CASSSGQANTEAFF; CDR3 DNA: TGTGCCAGCAGCTCCGGACAGGCGAACACTGAAGCTTTCTTT
clone size: -; J gene: TRBJ2-3; V gene: TRBV5-1; D gene: -; CDR3 protein: CASSLRGLTDTQYF; CDR3 DNA: TGCGCCAGCAGCTTGCGGGGCCTCACAGATACGCAGTATTTT
clone size: -; J gene: TRBJ1-1; V gene: TRBV2; D gene: -; CDR3 protein: CASRLMNTEAFF; CDR3 DNA: TGTGCCAGCCGGCTCATGAACACTGAAGCTTTCTTT
clone size: -; J gene: TRBJ2-7; V gene: TRBV20-1; D gene: -; CDR3 protein: CSASHEQYF; CDR3 DNA: TGCAGTGCTAGTCACGAGCAGTACTTC
clone size: -; J gene: TRBJ1-4; V gene: TRBV20-1; D gene: -; CDR3 protein: CSARTGGEKLFF; CDR3 DNA: TGCAGTGCTAGGACAGGTGGCGAAAAACTGTTTTTT
clone size: -; J gene: TRBJ1-6; V gene: TRBV6-4; D gene: -; CDR3 protein: CASSLPGVGRPLHF; CDR3 DNA: TGTGCCAGCAGTTTACCGGGGGTTGGTAGGCCCCTCCACTTT
clone size: once; J gene: TRBJ1-5; V gene: TRBV2; D gene: -; CDR3 protein: CASSEGNAQHF; CDR3 DNA: TGTGCCAGCAGTGAGGGGAACGCCCAGCATTTT
clone size: -; J gene: TRBJ1-4; V gene: TRBV19; D gene: -; CDR3 protein: CASSILTQRGEKLFF; CDR3 DNA: TGTGCCAGTAGTATTTTGACTCAACGAGGTGAAAAACTGTTTTTT
clone size: -; J gene: TRBJ1-5; V gene: TRBV19; D gene: TRBD1; CDR3 protein: CATVPGQGHSNQPQHF; CDR3 DNA: TGTGCCACCGTCCCGGGACAGGGTCATAGCAATCAGCCCCAGCATTTT
clone size: -; J gene: TRBJ2-5; V gene: TRBV5-1; D gene: -; CDR3 protein: CASSLEKAPQYF; CDR3 DNA: TGCGCCAGCAGCTTGGAAAAGGCCCCCCAGTACTTC
clone size: -; J gene: TRBJ2-7; V gene: TRBV20-1; D gene: -; CDR3 protein: CSARSDSIEQYF; CDR3 DNA: TGCAGTGCTAGATCGGACAGTATCGAGCAGTACTTC
clone size: -; J gene: TRBJ1-5; V gene: TRBV5-8; D gene: TRBD1; CDR3 protein: CASSPQGYSNQPQHF; CDR3 DNA: TGTGCCAGCAGCCCACAGGGGTATAGCAATCAGCCCCAGCATTTT
clone size: many; J gene: TRBJ2-2; V gene: TRBV19; D gene: TRBD1; CDR3 protein: CAKGQGMGGELFF; CDR3 DNA: TGTGCCAAGGGACAGGGTATGGGCGGGGAGCTGTTTTTT
clone size: -; J gene: TRBJ2-5; V gene: TRBV19; D gene: -; CDR3 protein: CASRRSGAQLRRETQYF; CDR3 DNA: TGTGCCAGTAGGAGATCTGGGGCCCAGCTGAGAAGAGAGACCCAGTACTTC
clone size: many; J gene: TRBJ2-3; V gene: TRBV6-4; D gene: TRBD2; CDR3 protein: CASSDLSGGADTQYF; CDR3 DNA: TGTGCCAGCAGTGACTTAAGCGGGGGAGCAGATACGCAGTATTTT
clone size: -; J gene: TRBJ2-5; V gene: TRBV7-2; D gene: -; CDR3 protein: CASSSRGLGVTQYF; CDR3 DNA: TGTGCCAGCAGCTCTAGGGGTTTAGGGGTGACCCAGTACTTC
clone size: -; J gene: TRBJ1-2; V gene: TRBV20-1; D gene: -; CDR3 protein: CSAKAYGYTF; CDR3 DNA: TGCAGTGCTAAGGCTTATGGCTACACCTTC
clone size: many; J gene: TRBJ2-7; V gene: TRBV3-1; D gene: -; CDR3 protein: CASSQDLVGEQYF; CDR3 DNA: TGTGCCAGCAGCCAAGATCTAGTGGGCGAGCAGTACTTC
clone size: many; J gene: TRBJ1-1; V gene: TRBV7-9; D gene: -; CDR3 protein: CASSSAGRGNTEAFF; CDR3 DNA: TGTGCCAGCAGCTCCGCAGGGCGGGGGAACACTGAAGCTTTCTTT
clone size: once; J gene: TRBJ2-1; V gene: TRBV11-1; D gene: TRBD2; CDR3 protein: CASSRGGNYNEQFF; CDR3 DNA: TGTGCCAGCAGCCGGGGGGGAAACTACAATGAGCAGTTCTTC
clone size: many; J gene: TRBJ2-7; V gene: TRBV4-1; D gene: TRBD1; CDR3 protein: CASSQAGQGYEQYF; CDR3 DNA: TGCGCCAGCAGCCAGGCAGGACAGGGGTACGAGCAGTACTTC
clone size: -; J gene: TRBJ2-7; V gene: TRBV10-2; D gene: -; CDR3 protein: CASSLAIGYEQYF; CDR3 DNA: TGTGCCAGCAGCCTCGCGATTGGGTACGAGCAGTACTTC
clone size: -; J gene: TRBJ2-5; V gene: TRBV10-3; D gene: -; CDR3 protein: CAISAGAQETQYF; CDR3 DNA: TGTGCCATCAGTGCAGGAGCTCAGGAGACCCAGTACTTC
clone size: many; J gene: TRBJ1-1; V gene: TRBV7-9; D gene: -; CDR3 protein: CASSPPVTGNTEAFF; CDR3 DNA: TGTGCCAGCAGCCCACCTGTTACGGGGAACACTGAAGCTTTCTTT
clone size: -; J gene: TRBJ2-7; V gene: TRBV10-3; D gene: TRBD1; CDR3 protein: CAISGGTGRNYEQYF; CDR3 DNA: TGTGCCATCAGTGGAGGGACAGGAAGAAACTACGAGCAGTACTTC
clone size: many; J gene: TRBJ2-2; V gene: TRBV24-1; D gene: -; CDR3 protein: CATSPPWAGELFF; CDR3 DNA: TGTGCCACCAGTCCTCCTTGGGCCGGGGAGCTGTTTTTT
clone size: few; J gene: TRBJ1-5; V gene: TRBV2; D gene: TRBD1; CDR3 protein: CASRSIQGRHQPQHF; CDR3 DNA: TGTGCCAGCAGGAGTATACAGGGGCGGCATCAGCCCCAGCATTTT
clone size: few; J gene: TRBJ1-2; V gene: TRBV27; D gene: -; CDR3 protein: CASSPHPGYYGYTF; CDR3 DNA: TGTGCCAGCAGTCCCCATCCGGGATACTATGGCTACACCTTC
clone size: -; J gene: TRBJ2-7; V gene: TRBV20-1; D gene: -; CDR3 protein: CSAQGTFDEQYF; CDR3 DNA: TGCAGTGCACAGGGCACGTTCGACGAGCAGTACTTC
clone size: -; J gene: TRBJ1-1; V gene: TRBV15; D gene: -; CDR3 protein: CATTPKWAFF; CDR3 DNA: TGTGCCACCACCCCTAAGTGGGCTTTCTTT
clone size: many; J gene: TRBJ1-3; V gene: TRBV9; D gene: TRBD1; CDR3 protein: CASSVTQTPTGSATIYF; CDR3 DNA: TGTGCCAGCAGCGTAACCCAAACACCGACAGGGTCGGCCACCATATATTTT
clone size: -; J gene: TRBJ2-3; V gene: TRBV4-2; D gene: TRBD2; CDR3 protein: CASSLLQAGGPETQYF; CDR3 DNA: TGTGCCAGCAGCCTCCTCCAAGCGGGGGGGCCGGAGACGCAGTATTTT
clone size: many; J gene: TRBJ2-1; V gene: TRBV2; D gene: TRBD2; CDR3 protein: CASRSLTSGGLNEQFF; CDR3 DNA: TGTGCCAGCAGGAGCCTCACTAGCGGGGGGCTCAATGAGCAGTTCTTC
clone size: -; J gene: TRBJ2-5; V gene: TRBV19; D gene: -; CDR3 protein: CASTPSRGETQYF; CDR3 DNA: TGTGCCAGTACCCCCTCCCGCGGAGAGACCCAGTACTTC
clone size: once; J gene: TRBJ2-7; V gene: TRBV19; D gene: -; CDR3 protein: CASSWDTSYEQYF; CDR3 DNA: TGTGCCAGTAGTTGGGACACCTCCTACGAGCAGTACTTC
clone size: -; J gene: TRBJ1-4; V gene: TRBV11-1; D gene: TRBD1; CDR3 protein: CASSLDETGNEKLFF; CDR3 DNA: TGTGCCAGCAGCTTAGATGAGACAGGGAATGAAAAACTGTTTTTT
clone size: few; J gene: TRBJ1-2; V gene: TRBV2; D gene: -; CDR3 protein: CASSKTVANYGYTF; CDR3 DNA: TGTGCCAGCAGTAAGACAGTAGCTAACTATGGCTACACCTTC
clone size: -; J gene: TRBJ2-3; V gene: TRBV19; D gene: -; CDR3 protein: CASSLLPGPQTTGTQYF; CDR3 DNA: TGTGCCAGTAGCCTACTTCCGGGACCCCAAACCACAGGTACGCAGTATTTT
clone size: many; J gene: TRBJ2-6; V gene: TRBV7-9; D gene: -; CDR3 protein: CASSTWTDIVSGANVLTF; CDR3 DNA: TGTGCCAGCAGCACGTGGACAGACATTGTCTCTGGGGCCAACGTCCTGACTTTC
clone size: -; J gene: TRBJ2-3; V gene: TRBV25-1; D gene: -; CDR3 protein: CASLGTLGTGASTDTQYF; CDR3 DNA: TGTGCCAGCCTCGGGACTCTGGGGACTGGTGCTAGCACAGATACGCAGTATTTT
clone size: -; J gene: TRBJ2-3; V gene: TRBV27; D gene: -; CDR3 protein: CASSAPGTDTQYF; CDR3 DNA: TGTGCCAGCAGTGCGCCAGGGACAGATACGCAGTATTTT
clone size: -; J gene: TRBJ2-7; V gene: TRBV19; D gene: -; CDR3 protein: CASSWAGQSHEQYF; CDR3 DNA: TGTGCCAGTAGTTGGGCCGGGCAGTCCCACGAGCAGTACTTC
clone size: -; J gene: TRBJ2-5; V gene: TRBV5-1; D gene: -; CDR3 protein: CASSLGRTGQETQYF; CDR3 DNA: TGCGCCAGCAGCCTGGGACGGACTGGACAAGAGACCCAGTACTTC
clone size: -; J gene: TRBJ1-2; V gene: TRBV19; D gene: -; CDR3 protein: CASGGGDTF; CDR3 DNA: TGTGCCAGTGGGGGGGGAGACACCTTC
clone size: -; J gene: TRBJ2-1; V gene: TRBV6-2/TRBV6-3; D gene: TRBD2; CDR3 protein: CASSYSSAGHYNEQFF; CDR3 DNA: TGTGCCAGCAGTTACTCGTCAGCGGGGCACTACAATGAGCAGTTCTTC
clone size: -; J gene: TRBJ2-2; V gene: TRBV11-1; D gene: -; CDR3 protein: CASSHAPQGCANTGELFF; CDR3 DNA: TGTGCCAGCAGTCACGCCCCCCAGGGCTGTGCGAACACCGGGGAGCTGTTTTTT
clone size: many; J gene: TRBJ2-3; V gene: TRBV20-1; D gene: -; CDR3 protein: CSARGLGARPTDTQYF; CDR3 DNA: TGCAGTGCTAGGGGCCTCGGGGCTAGGCCCACAGATACGCAGTATTTT
clone size: many; J gene: TRBJ2-2; V gene: TRBV7-9; D gene: -; CDR3 protein: CASSPTAGEERLTGELFF; CDR3 DNA: TGTGCCAGCAGCCCCACGGCAGGCGAAGAGCGTCTAACCGGGGAGCTGTTTTTT
clone size: -; J gene: TRBJ1-5; V gene: TRBV10-3; D gene: -; CDR3 protein: CAISESRDANQPQHF; CDR3 DNA: TGTGCCATCAGTGAGTCTAGGGACGCGAATCAGCCCCAGCATTTT
clone size: -; J gene: TRBJ2-3; V gene: TRBV15; D gene: -; CDR3 protein: CATSRRRDTQYF; CDR3 DNA: TGTGCCACCAGTAGGAGGCGGGATACGCAGTATTTT
clone size: many; J gene: TRBJ2-5; V gene: TRBV13; D gene: TRBD2; CDR3 protein: CASSSAGGAGETQYF; CDR3 DNA: TGTGCCAGCAGCTCGGCCGGGGGGGCGGGAGAGACCCAGTACTTC
clone size: few; J gene: TRBJ2-1; V gene: TRBV10-3; D gene: TRBD2; CDR3 protein: CAISAPGRGYNEQFF; CDR3 DNA: TGTGCCATCAGTGCCCCGGGGAGGGGCTACAATGAGCAGTTCTTC
clone size: -; J gene: TRBJ2-1; V gene: TRBV11-1; D gene: TRBD2; CDR3 protein: CASSLGTSGGKNEQLF; CDR3 DNA: TGTGCCAGCAGCTTGGGCACTAGCGGGGGGAAAAATGAGCAGCTCTTC
clone size: -; J gene: TRBJ1-5; V gene: TRBV2; D gene: -; CDR3 protein: CASSPLGGVSNQPQHF; CDR3 DNA: TGTGCCAGCAGCCCGTTAGGGGGGGTCAGCAATCAGCCCCAGCATTTT
clone size: -; J gene: TRBJ2-5; V gene: TRBV29-1; D gene: TRBD1; CDR3 protein: CSSVRGQETQYF; CDR3 DNA: TGCAGCTCAGTCAGGGGGCAGGAGACCCAGTACTTC
clone size: many; J gene: TRBJ1-4; V gene: TRBV15; D gene: -; CDR3 protein: CATSRGRGQEKLFF; CDR3 DNA: TGTGCCACCAGCAGAGGCCGGGGGCAGGAAAAACTGTTTTTT